Given below is one T cell receptor beta chain in context. Its antigen is as yet unknown. The PCR contained 60 Vbeta and 13 Jbeta primers. Measured with immunoSEQ multiplex PCR; TCRdb has only the in-frame clones, and not every one. The data hold about 170,000 clones, with almost 80% observed a single time. This record belongs to a study of cytomegalovirus exposure and HLA in healthy donors. Study-wide findings and caveats: Researchers reported in a later analysis that common viral pathogens appeared linked to several top clusters. In a later analysis, DRB1 alleles had the most associated TCRs; HLA-C alleles the fewest.

Donors had nominal health at sampling but likely had unrecorded immune exposures. The CDR3 spans 12 residues. Germline assignment: CDR1 MDHEN and CDR2 SYDVKM. The V end was cut by 8 bases, the J end by 0 bases, with 5 bases between. Material: PBMCs. This sequence was found in a woman between 50 and 59 years old in good health and CMV-seropositive. This chain joins TRBV28 and TRBJ1-5, with no clear D. Here the CDR3 reads CASLNSNQPQHF. In DNA form, the CDR3 reads TGTGCCAGCTTAAATAGCAATCAGCCCCAGCATTTT.